This is a list of T cell receptor beta chains from one sample in a study of T cells after yellow fever vaccination. In TCRdb, the 5' RACE reads were re-called with MiXCR into one record per CDR3 protein. Of approximately 340,000 distinct CDR3 sequences in the sample, approximately 9% were seen once. Sequences were derived from PBMCs, sampled on the day of the first yellow fever vaccination. The source is a man between 18 and 29 years old who received the YFV17D yellow fever vaccine. CDR3s leave out the opening cysteine and the closing phenylalanine or tryptophan. Fields, in order: J gene, V gene, D gene, CDR3 protein. A D gene is named only where the DNA matches it firmly.

j_gene: TRBJ2-7; v_gene: TRBV19; d_gene: -; CDR3aa: ASSIDNRPAYEQY
j_gene: TRBJ2-1; v_gene: TRBV11-3; d_gene: TRBD2; CDR3aa: ASSLVGGGAGNEQF
j_gene: TRBJ2-1; v_gene: TRBV5-1; d_gene: -; CDR3aa: ASSFDQSSYNEQF
j_gene: TRBJ1-2; v_gene: TRBV18; d_gene: -; CDR3aa: ASSPRAMNYGYT
j_gene: TRBJ2-3; v_gene: TRBV29-1; d_gene: -; CDR3aa: SVPEGLSTDTQY
j_gene: TRBJ2-1; v_gene: TRBV7-6; d_gene: TRBD1; CDR3aa: ASSYGTETSSYNEQF
j_gene: TRBJ2-3; v_gene: TRBV28; d_gene: -; CDR3aa: ASRDGRTDTQY
j_gene: TRBJ1-3; v_gene: TRBV3-1; d_gene: -; CDR3aa: ASSPTGVSSGNTIY
j_gene: TRBJ1-2; v_gene: TRBV7-2; d_gene: -; CDR3aa: ASVMSFNYGYT
j_gene: TRBJ2-6; v_gene: TRBV15; d_gene: -; CDR3aa: ATSREPRGYSSGANVLT
j_gene: TRBJ2-7; v_gene: TRBV29-1; d_gene: TRBD1; CDR3aa: SVETGERYEQY
j_gene: TRBJ2-5; v_gene: TRBV7-2; d_gene: TRBD2; CDR3aa: ASSLTSGGSGETQY
j_gene: TRBJ1-3; v_gene: TRBV15; d_gene: -; CDR3aa: ATSRDRFISGNTIY
j_gene: TRBJ2-5; v_gene: TRBV7-2; d_gene: -; CDR3aa: ASSPGRPGQETQY
j_gene: TRBJ1-5; v_gene: TRBV7-2; d_gene: -; CDR3aa: ASSFEGIKQPQH
j_gene: TRBJ1-1; v_gene: TRBV5-4; d_gene: TRBD1; CDR3aa: ASGRGTAGGIF